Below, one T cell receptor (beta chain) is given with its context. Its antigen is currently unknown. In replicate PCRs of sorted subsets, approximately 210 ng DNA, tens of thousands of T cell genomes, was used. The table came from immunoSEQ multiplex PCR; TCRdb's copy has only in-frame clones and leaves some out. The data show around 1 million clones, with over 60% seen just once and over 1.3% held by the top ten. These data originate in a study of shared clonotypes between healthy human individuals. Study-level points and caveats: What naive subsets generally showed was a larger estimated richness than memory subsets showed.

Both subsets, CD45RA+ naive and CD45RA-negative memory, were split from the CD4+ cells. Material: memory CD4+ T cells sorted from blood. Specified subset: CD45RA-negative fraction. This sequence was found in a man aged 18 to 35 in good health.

The CDR3 here is CASSEAGSPLHF. The CDR3 coding sequence is TGTGCCAGCAGTGAAGCCGGATCACCCCTCCACTTT. The chain links TRBV6-1 to TRBJ1-6, with no clear D. This CDR3 is 12 amino acids long. The germline V gene encodes CDR1 MNHNS and CDR2 SASEGT. Trimming removed 0 bases at V and 10 bases at J, with 4 bases between.